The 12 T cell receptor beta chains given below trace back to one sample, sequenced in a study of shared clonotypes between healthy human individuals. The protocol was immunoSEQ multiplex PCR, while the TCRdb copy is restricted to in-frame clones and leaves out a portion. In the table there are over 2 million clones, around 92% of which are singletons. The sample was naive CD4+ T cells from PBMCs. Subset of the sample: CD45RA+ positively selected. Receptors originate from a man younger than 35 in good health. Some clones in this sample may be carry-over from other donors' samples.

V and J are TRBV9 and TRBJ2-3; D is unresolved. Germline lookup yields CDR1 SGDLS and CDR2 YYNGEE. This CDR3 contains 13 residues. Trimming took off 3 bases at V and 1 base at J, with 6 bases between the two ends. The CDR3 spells CASSAGGTDTQYF. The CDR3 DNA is TGTGCCAGCAGCGCTGGAGGCACAGATACGCAGTATTTT.

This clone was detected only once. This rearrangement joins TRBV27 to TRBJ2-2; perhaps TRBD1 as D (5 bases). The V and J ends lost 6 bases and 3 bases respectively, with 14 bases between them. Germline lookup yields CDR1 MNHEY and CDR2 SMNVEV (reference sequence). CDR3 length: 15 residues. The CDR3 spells CASRQGVLDTGELFF. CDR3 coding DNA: TGTGCCAGCAGACAAGGGGTGTTGGACACCGGGGAGCTGTTTTTT.

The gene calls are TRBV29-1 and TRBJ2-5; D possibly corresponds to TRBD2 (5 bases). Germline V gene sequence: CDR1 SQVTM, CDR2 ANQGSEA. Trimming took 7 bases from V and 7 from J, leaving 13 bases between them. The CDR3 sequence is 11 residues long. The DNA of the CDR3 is TGCAGCGCCCGAGCCGGAGGGACCCAGTACTTC. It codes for CSARAGGTQYF.

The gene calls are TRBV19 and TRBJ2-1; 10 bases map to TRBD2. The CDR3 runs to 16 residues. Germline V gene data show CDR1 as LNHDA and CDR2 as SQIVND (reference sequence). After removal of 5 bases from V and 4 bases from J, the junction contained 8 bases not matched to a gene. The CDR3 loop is CASSPLLAGLYNEQFF. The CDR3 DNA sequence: TGTGCCAGTAGTCCCTTACTAGCGGGACTATACAATGAGCAGTTCTTC.

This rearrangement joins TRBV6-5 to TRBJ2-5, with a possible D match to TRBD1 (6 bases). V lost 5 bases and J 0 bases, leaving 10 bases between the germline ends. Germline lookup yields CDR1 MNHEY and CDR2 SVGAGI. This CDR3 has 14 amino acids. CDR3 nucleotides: TGTGCCAGCAGTCGCCGGGACAACCAAGAGACCCAGTACTTC. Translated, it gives CASSRRDNQETQYF.

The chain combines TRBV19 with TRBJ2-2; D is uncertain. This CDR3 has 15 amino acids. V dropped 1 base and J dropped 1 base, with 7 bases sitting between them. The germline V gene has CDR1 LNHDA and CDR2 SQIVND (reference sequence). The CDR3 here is CASSIVGENTGELFF. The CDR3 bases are TGTGCCAGTAGTATAGTTGGGGAGAACACCGGGGAGCTGTTTTTT.

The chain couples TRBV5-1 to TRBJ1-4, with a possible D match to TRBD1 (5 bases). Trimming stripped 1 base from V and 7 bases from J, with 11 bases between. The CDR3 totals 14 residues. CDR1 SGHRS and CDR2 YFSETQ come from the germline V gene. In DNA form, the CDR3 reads TGCGCCAGCAGCTTGTCGGCGGGACTTGAAAAACTGTTTTTT. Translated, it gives CASSLSAGLEKLFF.

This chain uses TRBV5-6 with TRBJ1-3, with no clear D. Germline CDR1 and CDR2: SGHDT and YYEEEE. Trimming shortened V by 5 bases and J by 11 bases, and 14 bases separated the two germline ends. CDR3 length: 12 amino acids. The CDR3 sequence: CASSGPGFAIYF. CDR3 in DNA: TGTGCCAGCAGTGGGCCGGGATTCGCCATATATTTT.

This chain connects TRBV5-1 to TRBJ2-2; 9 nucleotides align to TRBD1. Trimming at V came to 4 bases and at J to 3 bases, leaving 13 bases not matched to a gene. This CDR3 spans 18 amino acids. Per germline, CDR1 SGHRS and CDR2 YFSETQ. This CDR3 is CASSLAMGTGRDTGELFF. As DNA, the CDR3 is TGCGCCAGCAGCCTAGCTATGGGGACAGGGAGGGACACCGGGGAGCTGTTTTTT.

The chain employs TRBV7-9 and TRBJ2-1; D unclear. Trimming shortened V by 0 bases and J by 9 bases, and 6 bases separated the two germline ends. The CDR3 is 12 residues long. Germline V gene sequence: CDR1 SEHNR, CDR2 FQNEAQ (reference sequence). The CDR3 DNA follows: TGTGCCAGCAGCTTAGCAGGCGTTGAGCAGTTCTTC. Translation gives CASSLAGVEQFF.

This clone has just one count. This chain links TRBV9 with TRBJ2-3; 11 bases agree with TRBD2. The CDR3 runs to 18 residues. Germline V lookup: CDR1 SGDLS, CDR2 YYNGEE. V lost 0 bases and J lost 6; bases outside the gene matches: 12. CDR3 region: CASSVGVLAGGSPDTQYF. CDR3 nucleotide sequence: TGTGCCAGCAGCGTAGGGGTATTAGCGGGAGGGAGCCCGGATACGCAGTATTTT.

CDR3 DNA sequence: TGTGCCATCAGTGAGTCGGCGTTACCGAATGAAAAACTGTTTTTT. Encoded protein: CAISESALPNEKLFF. This chain joins TRBV10-3 and TRBJ1-4, with no clear D. Trimming stripped 0 bases from V and 5 bases from J, with 10 bases between. CDR3 length: 15 amino acids. The germline gives CDR1 ENHRY, CDR2 SYGVKD.